The 5 T cell receptor beta chains below come from one sample, sequenced in a study of cytomegalovirus exposure and HLA in healthy donors. This PCR relied on a set of 60 Vbeta primers and 13 Jbeta primers. Assay: immunoSEQ multiplex PCR; the TCRdb copy retains only in-frame clones and omits some. The sample records more than 90,000 clones, 69% being singletons. Sequenced: PBMCs. The origin of the receptors is a man in his forties or fifties in good health and CMV-seronegative.

This clone was seen just once. This chain connects TRBV5-4 to TRBJ2-7; D call uncertain. The CDR3 has 14 amino acids. Germline assignment: CDR1 SGHNT and CDR2 YYREEE (reference sequence). The V end lost 3 bases, the J end lost 4 bases, and 14 bases lay between the germline ends. DNA for the CDR3: TGTGCCAGCAGCTCGTCCTCGACTCTTTACGAGCAGTACTTC. This sequence encodes CASSSSSTLYEQYF.

V gene TRBV4-3 combines with J gene TRBJ1-4, with 8 bases identical to TRBD1. The trim removed 7 bases at V and 5 bases at J, leaving 18 bases unmatched. The CDR3 runs to 18 residues. Per the germline V gene, CDR1 is LGHNA and CDR2 is YSLEER. CDR3 loop: CASTRIFPTGDVNEKLFF. The DNA for the CDR3 is TGCGCCAGCACCCGAATTTTCCCGACAGGGGATGTAAATGAAAAACTGTTTTTT.

CDR3 loop: CASSDGTQINYGYTF. Written as DNA, the CDR3 is TGTGCCAGCAGTGATGGTACGCAGATTAACTATGGCTACACCTTC. The rearrangement uses TRBV6-1 and TRBJ1-2, with unresolved D. Germline V CDR1 and CDR2: MNHNS, SASEGT. The CDR3 has 15 amino acids. V was cut by 3 bases and J by 1 base, with 12 bases left in between.

The J gene is TRBJ2-2, the V gene TRBV30; 7 nucleotides match TRBD2. The CDR3 consists of 13 residues. With 0 bases clipped from V and 12 bases from J, the junction kept 7 bases outside the gene matches. Germline-derived CDR1 and CDR2 are GTSNPN and SVGIG (reference sequence). CDR3 sequence reads: CAWSVSASGQLFF. DNA of the CDR3: TGTGCCTGGAGTGTATCCGCTAGCGGCCAGCTGTTTTTT.

This clone was observed once. This chain links TRBV2 with TRBJ2-7; weak D call: TRBD1 (5 bases). The CDR3 is made up of 15 amino acids. Trimming pared 0 bases from V and 1 base from J, leaving 10 bases between. CDR1 and CDR2 (germline): SNHLY, FYNNEI. The CDR3 here is CASSEATVSSYEQYV. The CDR3 DNA follows: TGTGCCAGCAGTGAAGCGACAGTCTCTTCCTACGAGCAGTACGTC.